This T cell receptor beta chain was recorded in a study of T cells in Graves' hyperthyroidism and ophthalmopathy. This clonotype was detected ten times or more. The germline V gene has CDR1 SGHVS and CDR2 FNYEAQ. The V gene lost 4 bases and the J gene lost 2 bases, with 18 bases spanning the gap. CDR3 length equals 16 residues. RNA transcripts yielded amplified TCR beta CDR3 regions. Using the HTBI primer set, a first-round RT-PCR was run on the TCR CDR3. TCRdb re-derived calls from the multiplex PCR reads in MiXCR, one entry per CDR3 protein. The sample contains some 600,000 distinct CDR3 sequences, around 46% of which appear only once.

Sequencing input: peripheral blood or thyroid tissue (not recorded which). The receptor comes from a woman aged 18-29 years with Graves' hyperthyroidism. This chain joins TRBV7-6 and TRBJ2-7, with D perhaps matching TRBD2 (6 bases). CDR3 residues: CASSSGTGTPTYEQYF. The CDR3 nucleotides read TGTGCCAGCAGCTCAGGGACCGGGACTCCAACCTACGAGCAGTACTTC.